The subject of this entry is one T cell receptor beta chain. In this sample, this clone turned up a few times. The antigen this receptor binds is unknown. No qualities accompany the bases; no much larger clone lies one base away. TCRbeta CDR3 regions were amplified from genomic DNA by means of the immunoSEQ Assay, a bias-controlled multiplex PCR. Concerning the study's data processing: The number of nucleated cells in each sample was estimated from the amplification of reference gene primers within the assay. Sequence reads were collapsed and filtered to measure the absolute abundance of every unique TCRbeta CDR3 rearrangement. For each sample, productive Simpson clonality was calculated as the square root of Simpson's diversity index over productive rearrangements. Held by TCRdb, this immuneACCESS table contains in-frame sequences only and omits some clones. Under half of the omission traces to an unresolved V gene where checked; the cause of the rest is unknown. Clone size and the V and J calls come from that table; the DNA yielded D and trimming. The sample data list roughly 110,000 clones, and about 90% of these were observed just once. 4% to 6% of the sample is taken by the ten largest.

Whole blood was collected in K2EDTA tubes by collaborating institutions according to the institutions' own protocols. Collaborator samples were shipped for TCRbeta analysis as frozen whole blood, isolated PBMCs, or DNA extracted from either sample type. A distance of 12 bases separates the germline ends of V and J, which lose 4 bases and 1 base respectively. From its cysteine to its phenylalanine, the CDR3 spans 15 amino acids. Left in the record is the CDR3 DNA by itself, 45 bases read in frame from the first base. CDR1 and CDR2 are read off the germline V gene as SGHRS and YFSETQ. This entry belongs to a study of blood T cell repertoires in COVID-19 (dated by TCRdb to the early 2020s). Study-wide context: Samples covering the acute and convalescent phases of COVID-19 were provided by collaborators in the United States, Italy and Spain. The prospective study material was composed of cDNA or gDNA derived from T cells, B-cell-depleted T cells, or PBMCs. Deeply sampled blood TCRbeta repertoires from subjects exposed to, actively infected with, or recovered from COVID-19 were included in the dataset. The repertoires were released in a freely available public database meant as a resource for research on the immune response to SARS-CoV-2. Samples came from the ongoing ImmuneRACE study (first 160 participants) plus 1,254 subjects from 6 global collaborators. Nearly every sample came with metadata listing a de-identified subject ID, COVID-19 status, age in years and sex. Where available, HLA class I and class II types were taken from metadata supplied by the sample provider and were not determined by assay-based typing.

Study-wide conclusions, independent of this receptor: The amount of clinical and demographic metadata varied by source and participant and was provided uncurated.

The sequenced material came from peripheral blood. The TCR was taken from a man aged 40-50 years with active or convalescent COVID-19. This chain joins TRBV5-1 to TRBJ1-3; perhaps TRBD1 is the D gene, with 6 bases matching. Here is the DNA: TGCGCCAGCAGCCCAGACAGGATATCTGGAAACACCATATATTTT. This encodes CASSPDRISGNTIYF.